Each of the 9 T cell receptor beta chains below was sequenced from the same sample in a study of OX40 agonist ivuxolimab in advanced cancers. Assay used: immunoSEQ multiplex PCR; TCRdb lists only in-frame clones, some missing. The data contain about 52,000 clones, more than 85% of them singletons. Sequenced material: CD4+ or CD8+ T cells sorted from blood, taken in a trial of the OX40 agonist ivuxolimab. Receptors originate from an adult with an advanced solid tumor such as melanoma, head and neck, liver or kidney cancer.

This sequence joins TRBV13 and TRBJ1-2; 10 bases are a match to TRBD1. The ends lost 6 bases at V and 4 bases at J; junction bases unmatched: 2. This CDR3 contains 13 residues. The germline V gene encodes CDR1 PRHDT and CDR2 FYEKMQ (reference sequence). This chain's CDR3 is CASRDRGSYGYTF. The CDR3 bases are TGTGCCAGCAGGGACAGGGGGTCCTATGGCTACACCTTC. The full variable domain, completed using reference TRBV13 and TRBJ1-2, is AAGVIQSPRHLIKEKRETATLKCYPIPRHDTVYWYQQGPGQDPQFLISFYEKMQSDKGSIPDRFSAQQFSDYHSELNMSSLELGDSALYFCASRDRGSYGYTFGSGTRLTVV.

This chain links TRBV6-5 with TRBJ2-1; a weak D match, TRBD2 (5 bases). The V gene's germline CDR1 is MNHEY and CDR2 SVGAGI. The V end lost 7 bases, the J end lost 7 bases, and 5 bases lay between the germline ends. There are 10 residues in the CDR3. CDR3 DNA sequence: TGTGCCAGCACGGGGAATGAGCAGTTCTTC. It codes for CASTGNEQFF.

The V call is TRBV6-6, the J call TRBJ2-5; D possibly corresponds to TRBD1 (5 bases). CDR1 is MNHNY, CDR2 SVGAGI, per germline (reference sequence). V was trimmed by 2 bases and J by 2 bases, leaving 9 bases between them. The length of the CDR3 is 14 residues. CDR3 protein: CASSYAGLQETQYF. In DNA, the CDR3 is TGTGCCAGCAGTTACGCAGGGTTACAAGAGACCCAGTACTTC.

The genes are TRBV30 and TRBJ1-1; 8 nucleotides align to TRBD1. CDR1 GTSNPN and CDR2 SVGIG come from the germline V gene (reference sequence). The CDR3 extends over 14 amino acids. J was trimmed by 3 bases and V by 7 bases; bases with no gene match: 10. The CDR3 reads CAFWTGWGDTEAFF. The CDR3 nucleotides are TGTGCCTTCTGGACAGGGTGGGGAGACACTGAAGCTTTCTTT.

The chain employs TRBV7-9 and TRBJ2-1; D tentatively reads TRBD1 or TRBD2 (6 bases each). Germline V gene lookup returns CDR1 SEHNR and CDR2 FQNEAQ (reference sequence). This CDR3 is built from 15 residues. Trimming left V 1 base short and J 6 bases short, with 13 bases between. CDR3 DNA sequence: TGTGCCAGCAGCTTAGATGGGGGGCTGATCAATGAGCAGTTCTTC. Protein product: CASSLDGGLINEQFF.

The chain carries TRBV1 and TRBJ1-5. TRBV1 is a pseudogene. CDR3 length: 15 residues. The CDR3 protein is CTSSQDLTLAISQHF. In DNA form, the CDR3 reads TGCACCAGCAGCCAAGATCTCACACTAGCAATCAGCCAGCATTTT.

The V call is TRBV29-1, the J call TRBJ1-2, with 10 bases that match TRBD1. Germline trimming cut 4 bases from V and 7 bases from J; bases unmatched to any gene: 12. This CDR3 spans 15 amino acids. Germline CDR1 is SQVTM and CDR2 is ANQGSEA. CDR3 DNA: TGCAGCGTTGGATCCCCGACAGGGGGCTATGGTGGCTACACCTTC. It is translated as CSVGSPTGGYGGYTF.

CDR3 sequence reads: CASSLEDRGTEAFF. The CDR3 DNA reads as TGTGCCAGCAGCTTAGAGGACAGGGGAACTGAAGCTTTCTTT. V and J are TRBV7-6 and TRBJ1-1; TRBD1 matches at 9 bases. The CDR3 extends over 14 amino acids. V lost 1 base to trimming and J lost 5 bases; unmatched junction nucleotides: 2. Germline CDR1 SGHVS, CDR2 FNYEAQ.

The chain joins TRBV6-1 to TRBJ2-3; perhaps TRBD2 as D (6 bases). The CDR3 contains 13 residues. V was shortened by 1 base and J by 6 bases, with 8 bases between the two germline ends. Looked up from germline, CDR1 is MNHNS and CDR2 is SASEGT. The CDR3 here is CASSEDRGDTQYF. CDR3 coding DNA: TGTGCCAGCAGTGAAGACCGGGGGGATACGCAGTATTTT.